Below, 29 T cell receptor beta chains from the same sample are listed, as sequenced in a study of CD8 T cells in Susac syndrome (dated by TCRdb to between 2017 and 2020). Libraries were made using the immunoSEQ multiplex PCR assay. RNA was extracted using the RNeasy kit, and roughly 0.5 to 1 ug of the RNA was reverse transcribed with random hexamers. TCRdb took the public reads, trimmed them with fastp at Q25, ran MiXCR for clone calling and kept in-frame beta chains. Rows with a matching CDR3 protein are joined into one entry that keeps the most common DNA and genes. This sample gives under 300,000 distinct CDR3 sequences in total; 90% to 96% of them show up just once. The ten largest clones represent around 0.093% of the sample. The sample consisted of CD4+ T cells from PBMCs. These TCRs come from a human donor with Susac syndrome.

The chain is built from TRBV25-1 and TRBJ2-3; the match to TRBD1 covers 10 bases. V lost 9 bases, J lost 4 bases, and 4 bases stayed unmatched. Germline V gene sequence: CDR1 MGHDK, CDR2 SYGVNS. The CDR3 is 13 residues long. CDR3 protein: CASLGQGSDTQYF. As DNA, the CDR3 is TGTGCCAGTTTGGGACAGGGGTCAGATACGCAGTATTTT. The whole variable domain, remainder taken from reference TRBV25-1 and TRBJ2-3, is EADIYQTPRYLVIGTGKKITLECSQTMGHDKMYWYQQDPGMELHLIHYSYGVNSTEKGDLSSESTVSRIRTEHFPLTLESARPSHTSQYLCASLGQGSDTQYFGPGTRLTVL.

The chain combines TRBV29-1 with TRBJ2-7; TRBD1 aligns across 7 bases. Germline V gives CDR1 SQVTM, CDR2 ANQGSEA. The V and J ends lost 4 bases and 6 bases, in that order; junction bases with no gene match: 15. CDR3 length: 15 amino acids. The CDR3: CSVAGTADLPPEQYF. CDR3 nucleotides: TGCAGCGTTGCCGGGACAGCAGACCTTCCGCCCGAGCAGTACTTC.

The chain uses TRBV12-3 or TRBV12-4 and TRBJ2-1; 7 positions agree with TRBD2. The CDR3 has 16 amino acids. Unmatched junction bases numbered 16, after V lost 7 bases and J lost 7 bases. CDR3 residues: CASTPRRGYLGNEQFF. The CDR3 bases are TGTGCCAGCACCCCCAGGCGGGGGTACCTCGGGAATGAGCAGTTCTTC.

This chain uses TRBV3-1 with TRBJ1-5; 8 bases agree with TRBD1. V shed 0 bases and J 6 bases; nucleotides not matched to a gene: 4. The CDR3 length is 15 residues. The V gene's germline CDR1 is LGHDT and CDR2 YNNKEL (reference sequence). The CDR3 region has the DNA TGTGCCAGCAGCCAAGATGCAGGGGGCGGTCAGCCCCAGCATTTT. This sequence encodes CASSQDAGGGQPQHF.

The chain links TRBV29-1 to TRBJ1-3; 7 nucleotides align to TRBD1. The CDR3 has 14 residues. The germline V gene encodes CDR1 SQVTM and CDR2 ANQGSEA. The V segment lost 4 bases and the J segment 3 bases; nucleotides outside the gene matches: 6. As DNA, the CDR3 is TGCAGCGTTGGAAAGACAGGGAGTGGAAACACCATATATTTT. This encodes CSVGKTGSGNTIYF.

The chain carries TRBV10-3 and TRBJ2-5; tentative D call: TRBD2 (6 bases). CDR3 length equals 17 residues. Trimming stripped 6 bases from V and 2 bases from J, with 22 bases between. Germline V CDR1 and CDR2: ENHRY, SYGVKD. This CDR3 is CAIREGKGTALQETQYF. Here the CDR3 DNA reads TGTGCCATCAGGGAGGGAAAAGGGACCGCTCTACAAGAGACCCAGTACTTC.

This clonotype has a handful of counts. The V call is TRBV29-1, the J call TRBJ2-5; D is possibly TRBD1 or TRBD2 (6 bases each). The CDR3 is 13 amino acids. V lost 6 bases and J 2 bases, leaving 13 bases between the germline ends. Germline CDR1 and CDR2: SQVTM and ANQGSEA. CDR3 bases: TGCAGCGTCCTGACAGGAGGGCAAGAGACCCAGTACTTC. Its translation is CSVLTGGQETQYF.

The chain couples TRBV5-1 to TRBJ1-5; TRBD1 matches 9 bases. V lost 3 bases, J lost 5 bases, and 3 bases stayed unmatched. Germline V gene sequence: CDR1 SGHRS, CDR2 YFSETQ. This CDR3 is 14 amino acids long. The CDR3 sequence is CASSWGQGDQPQHF. In nucleotides, the CDR3 is TGCGCCAGCAGCTGGGGACAGGGCGATCAGCCCCAGCATTTT.

For the CDR3, the DNA is TGTGCCACCAGTCAGCAGGGGGCCCAGCCCCAGCATTTT. Translating gives CATSQQGAQPQHF. The V call is TRBV24-1, the J call TRBJ1-5, with 8 bases that match TRBD1. The V gene's germline CDR1 is KGHDR and CDR2 SFDVKD. V gave up 6 bases and J gave up 7 bases; unmatched junction bases: 4. The CDR3 sequence is 13 residues long.

CDR3 sequence: CASSLQVPHEQYF. DNA for the CDR3: TGTGCCAGCAGTTTACAGGTTCCCCACGAGCAGTACTTC. V usage is TRBV28 and J usage is TRBJ2-7; D is undetermined. V was clipped by 2 bases and J by 5 bases, with 10 bases between them. CDR1 is MDHEN and CDR2 is SYDVKM in the germline V gene. The CDR3 length is 13 residues.

This clonotype came up once. The chain is built from TRBV4-1 and TRBJ1-3, with D tentatively TRBD1 (6 bases). The germline V gene has CDR1 MGHRA and CDR2 YSYEKL. Trimming cost V 2 bases and J 0 bases, with 8 bases left between them. The length of the CDR3 is 15 residues. The CDR3 loop reads CASSQPGHSGNTIYF. As DNA, the CDR3 is TGCGCCAGCAGCCAACCGGGACACTCTGGAAACACCATATATTTT.

This chain connects TRBV15 to TRBJ2-7; 7 bases fit TRBD1. V gave up 3 bases and J gave up 3 bases; unmatched junction bases: 5. CDR1 is LNHNV and CDR2 is YYDKDF in the germline V gene (reference sequence). The CDR3 spans 14 residues. In DNA, the CDR3 is TGTGCCACCAGCAGCGACAGGGAAGTCTACGAGCAGTACTTC. Amino acids: CATSSDREVYEQYF.

This chain connects TRBV12-3 or TRBV12-4 to TRBJ2-7, with a possible D match to TRBD1 (5 bases). This CDR3 has 14 amino acids. Deletions cut 5 bases from V and 3 bases from J, with 14 bases between. The CDR3 coding sequence is TGTGCCAGCAGTGACGACAGCACCGGCTACGAGCAGTACTTC. It translates to CASSDDSTGYEQYF.

This clonotype has a single count. This chain links TRBV12-3 or TRBV12-4 with TRBJ1-5; no clear D. Trimming removed 6 bases from V and 9 bases from J, with 12 bases in between. The CDR3 spans 12 residues. The chain's CDR3 is CASRSPLGPQHF. The CDR3 bases are TGTGCCAGCAGATCTCCATTGGGGCCCCAGCATTTT.

The genes are TRBV29-1 and TRBJ2-3; D gene unclear. With 0 bases removed from V and 2 bases from J, the gap between germline ends came to 12 bases. Germline CDR1 reads SQVTM; CDR2 reads ANQGSEA. The CDR3 runs to 15 residues. CDR3 in amino acids: CSVEDPRSPTDTQYF. Here the CDR3 DNA reads TGCAGCGTTGAAGATCCGAGGTCACCCACAGATACGCAGTATTTT.

This clonotype was seen only once. CDR3 coding DNA: TGCGCCAGCAGCCAAGAACGGGCGGGACTAGCGAACACAGATACGCAGTATTTT. It codes for CASSQERAGLANTDTQYF. The V and J genes are TRBV4-1 and TRBJ2-3; 10 nucleotides match TRBD2. There are 18 residues in the CDR3. V lost 0 bases, J lost 2 bases, and 8 bases stayed unmatched. Looked up from germline, CDR1 is MGHRA and CDR2 is YSYEKL.

The chain uses TRBV7-9 and TRBJ2-5, with 7 positions matching TRBD2. The germline V gene has CDR1 SEHNR and CDR2 FQNEAQ (reference sequence). This CDR3 comprises 16 residues. The junction had 13 bases not matched to a gene; V was cut back by 5 bases and J by 4 bases. The CDR3 sequence: CASSPSGREWRETQYF. Written as DNA, the CDR3 is TGTGCCAGCAGCCCCTCCGGGCGGGAGTGGAGAGAGACCCAGTACTTC.

V and J are TRBV7-9 and TRBJ2-6; 7 bases agree with TRBD2. The V and J ends lost 5 bases and 8 bases, in that order; junction bases with no gene match: 12. Germline CDR1 is SEHNR and CDR2 is FQNEAQ (reference sequence). This CDR3 is built from 16 residues. CDR3 region: CASSTTAGLRSNVLTF. CDR3 coding DNA: TGTGCCAGCAGCACAACCGCGGGACTACGGTCCAACGTCCTGACTTTC.

The rearrangement joins TRBV20-1 to TRBJ2-5; possibly TRBD2 for D (6 bases). CDR1 DFQATT and CDR2 SNEGSKA come from the germline V gene (reference sequence). The V end lost 3 bases, the J end lost 1 base, and 12 bases lay between the germline ends. This CDR3 has 14 amino acids. CDR3 in amino acids: CSARRGRSQETQYF. The DNA for the CDR3 is TGCAGTGCTAGGCGGGGACGGAGCCAAGAGACCCAGTACTTC.

CDR3 residues: CAISEGRLSNTQYF. CDR3 nucleotide sequence: TGTGCCATCAGTGAGGGTCGGCTCTCCAATACGCAGTATTTT. The V and J genes are TRBV10-3 and TRBJ2-3; no clear D. The V end was cut by 2 bases, the J end by 7 bases, with 13 bases between. There are 14 residues in the CDR3. CDR1 and CDR2 from the germline V gene are ENHRY and SYGVKD.

This clonotype was seen only once. This chain joins TRBV30 and TRBJ2-1; unclear D gene. V was pared by 4 bases and J by 9 bases, with 10 bases between. The V gene's germline CDR1 is GTSNPN and CDR2 SVGIG (reference sequence). The CDR3 is 11 residues long. As DNA, the CDR3 is TGTGCCTGGAACGCCTATCGTGAGCAGTTCTTC. It yields the protein CAWNAYREQFF.

The rearrangement links TRBV15 to TRBJ2-2; 9 bases map to TRBD2. The germline V gene encodes CDR1 LNHNV and CDR2 YYDKDF (reference sequence). The CDR3 loop spans 19 amino acids. Trimming removed 0 bases from V and 3 bases from J; junction bases left unmatched: 11. CDR3 bases: TGTGCCACCAGCAGAGATTCGGCGGGAGGGAGGCGGCACACCGGGGAGCTGTTTTTT. The encoded protein is CATSRDSAGGRRHTGELFF.

The chain combines TRBV20-1 with TRBJ1-2; 8 nucleotides agree with TRBD1. V lost 4 bases and J lost 4; bases outside the gene matches: 11. The CDR3 is 15 amino acids. Germline V gives CDR1 DFQATT, CDR2 SNEGSKA (reference sequence). In DNA, the CDR3 is TGCAGTGCTACTCGGGGACAGGAAAGGGGCTATGGCTACACCTTC. Its translation: CSATRGQERGYGYTF.

J is TRBJ2-3 and V is TRBV20-1; 10 bases align to TRBD2. There are 15 residues in the CDR3. Per the germline V gene, CDR1 is DFQATT and CDR2 is SNEGSKA (reference sequence). The ends lost 6 bases at V and 2 bases at J; junction bases unmatched: 8. The CDR3 DNA sequence: TGCAGTGCGGTGAGCGGGAGGGCCTCCACAGATACGCAGTATTTT. It yields the protein CSAVSGRASTDTQYF.

V gene TRBV20-1 combines with J gene TRBJ2-1; no clear D. Germline values: CDR1 DFQATT, CDR2 SNEGSKA (reference sequence). V was clipped by 6 bases and J by 2 bases, with 17 bases between them. This CDR3 contains 15 residues. The CDR3: CSAATGRSPYNEQFF. CDR3 in DNA: TGCAGTGCGGCGACCGGGCGGTCACCCTACAATGAGCAGTTCTTC.

This clonotype was seen once. The J gene is TRBJ2-7, the V gene TRBV3-1; tentatively, D is TRBD1 (6 bases). The CDR3 is made up of 12 amino acids. Trimming removed 1 base from V and 13 bases from J, with 14 bases in between. The V gene's germline CDR1 is LGHDT and CDR2 YNNKEL (reference sequence). CDR3 nucleotides: TGTGCCAGCAGCCAAGGCCCGCAGGGGCTCTACTTC. Translation gives CASSQGPQGLYF.

The J gene is TRBJ1-5, the V gene TRBV28; D not resolved. The CDR3 consists of 12 residues. Germline V lookup: CDR1 MDHEN, CDR2 SYDVKM. The V end was cut by 8 bases, the J end by 3 bases, with 8 bases between. The CDR3 DNA reads as TGTGCCAGCCTAGAAAACAATCAGCCCCAGCATTTT. This gives the protein CASLENNQPQHF.

This chain connects TRBV7-9 to TRBJ2-7, with D possibly being TRBD1 (6 bases). Germline V lookup: CDR1 SEHNR, CDR2 FQNEAQ (reference sequence). V was clipped by 4 bases and J by 5 bases, with 15 bases between them. CDR3 length: 14 amino acids. The CDR3 sequence is CASSWGNDRNEQYF. As DNA, the CDR3 is TGTGCCAGCAGCTGGGGTAACGACAGGAACGAGCAGTACTTC.

This clonotype showed up just once. The CDR3 loop reads CASSPGLWDSYEQYF. For the CDR3, the DNA is TGTGCCAGCAGCCCGGGACTGTGGGACTCCTACGAGCAGTACTTC. The chain combines TRBV5-6 with TRBJ2-7; weak D call: TRBD2 (6 bases). Looked up from germline, CDR1 is SGHDT and CDR2 is YYEEEE. The CDR3 totals 15 residues. Trimming took 4 bases from V and 0 from J, leaving 14 bases between them.